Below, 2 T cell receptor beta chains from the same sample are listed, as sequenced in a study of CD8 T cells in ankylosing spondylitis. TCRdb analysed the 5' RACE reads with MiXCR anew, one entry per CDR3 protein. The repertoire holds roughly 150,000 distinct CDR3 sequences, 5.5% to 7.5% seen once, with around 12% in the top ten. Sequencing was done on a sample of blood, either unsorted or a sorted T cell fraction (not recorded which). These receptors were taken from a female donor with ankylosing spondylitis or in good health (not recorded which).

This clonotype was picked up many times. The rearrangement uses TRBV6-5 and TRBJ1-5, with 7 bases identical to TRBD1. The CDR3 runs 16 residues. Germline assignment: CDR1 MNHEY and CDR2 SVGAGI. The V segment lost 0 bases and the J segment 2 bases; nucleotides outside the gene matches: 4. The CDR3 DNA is TGTGCCAGCAGTTACTCAGGGACAGCGGGCAATCAGCCCCAGCATTTT. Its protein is CASSYSGTAGNQPQHF.

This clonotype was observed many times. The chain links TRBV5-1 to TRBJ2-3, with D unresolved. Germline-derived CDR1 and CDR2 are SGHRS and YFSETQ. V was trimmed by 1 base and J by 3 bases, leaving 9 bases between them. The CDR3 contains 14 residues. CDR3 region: CASSLTDPTDTQYF. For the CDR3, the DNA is TGCGCCAGCAGCTTGACGGACCCTACAGATACGCAGTATTTT.